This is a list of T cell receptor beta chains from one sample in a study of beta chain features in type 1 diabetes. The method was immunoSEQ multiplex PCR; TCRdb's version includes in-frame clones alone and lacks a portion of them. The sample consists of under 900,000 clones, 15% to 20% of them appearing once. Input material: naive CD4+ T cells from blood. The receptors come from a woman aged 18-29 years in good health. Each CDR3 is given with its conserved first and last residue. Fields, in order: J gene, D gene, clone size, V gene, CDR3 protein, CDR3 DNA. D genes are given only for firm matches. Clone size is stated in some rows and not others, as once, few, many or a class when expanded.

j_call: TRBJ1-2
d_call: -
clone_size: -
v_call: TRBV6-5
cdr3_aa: CASRDSLNYGYTF
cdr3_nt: TGTGCCAGCAGGGACAGTCTTAACTATGGCTACACCTTC

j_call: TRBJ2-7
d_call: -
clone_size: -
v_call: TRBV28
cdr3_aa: CASSFSRASAYEQYF
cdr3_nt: TGTGCCAGCAGTTTTTCCAGGGCGTCAGCCTACGAGCAGTACTTC

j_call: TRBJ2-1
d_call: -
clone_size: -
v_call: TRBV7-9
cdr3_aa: CASSLRGNNEQFF
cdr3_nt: TGTGCCAGCAGCCTGAGAGGGAACAATGAGCAGTTCTTC

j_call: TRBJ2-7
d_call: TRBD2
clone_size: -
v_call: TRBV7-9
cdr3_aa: CASSHTSGGARQYF
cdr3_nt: TGTGCCAGCAGCCATACTAGCGGAGGGGCGCGGCAGTACTTC

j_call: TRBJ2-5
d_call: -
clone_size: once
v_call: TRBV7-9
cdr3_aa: CASSLYEVQYF
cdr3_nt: TGTGCCAGCAGCTTATACGAAGTGCAGTACTTC

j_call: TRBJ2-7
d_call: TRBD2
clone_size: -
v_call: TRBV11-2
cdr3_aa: CASSPTGGTPYEQYF
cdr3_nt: TGTGCCAGCAGCCCCACGGGGGGGACCCCATACGAGCAGTACTTC

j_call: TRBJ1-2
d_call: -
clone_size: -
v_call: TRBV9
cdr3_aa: CASSVGTGKASYGYTF
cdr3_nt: TGTGCCAGCAGCGTAGGAACAGGGAAAGCTAGCTATGGCTACACCTTC

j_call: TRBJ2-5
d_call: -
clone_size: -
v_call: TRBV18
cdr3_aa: CASSPRPTGEQETQYF
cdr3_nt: TGTGCCAGCTCACCACGTCCGACAGGCGAACAAGAGACCCAGTACTTC

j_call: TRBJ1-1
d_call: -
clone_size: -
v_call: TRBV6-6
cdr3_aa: CATGGNRNTEAFF
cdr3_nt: TGTGCCACGGGGGGGAATAGGAACACTGAAGCTTTCTTT

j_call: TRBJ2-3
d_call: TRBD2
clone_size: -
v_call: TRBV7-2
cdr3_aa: CASSLGSGRTDTQYF
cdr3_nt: TGTGCCAGCAGCTTAGGAAGCGGGAGGACAGATACGCAGTATTTT

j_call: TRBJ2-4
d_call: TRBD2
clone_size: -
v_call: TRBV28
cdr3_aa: CASSPFSGKNIQYF
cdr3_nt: TGTGCCAGCAGTCCCTTTAGCGGGAAAAACATTCAGTACTTC

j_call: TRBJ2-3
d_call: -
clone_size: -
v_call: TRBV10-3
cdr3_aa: CAIKGPRADTQYF
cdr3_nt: TGTGCCATCAAGGGGCCCAGGGCAGATACGCAGTATTTT

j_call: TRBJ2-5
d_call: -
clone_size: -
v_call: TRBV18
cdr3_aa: CASSPGPNLDQETQYF
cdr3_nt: TGTGCCAGCTCACCGGGACCAAATTTGGACCAAGAGACCCAGTACTTC

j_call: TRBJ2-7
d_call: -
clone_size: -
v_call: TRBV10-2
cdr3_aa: CASSRPLYEQYF
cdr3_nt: TGCGCCAGCAGTAGACCTCTCTACGAGCAGTACTTC

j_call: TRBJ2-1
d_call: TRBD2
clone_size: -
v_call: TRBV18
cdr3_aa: CASSLAGGMGEQFF
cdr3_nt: TGTGCCAGCTCGCTCGCGGGAGGTATGGGAGAGCAGTTCTTC

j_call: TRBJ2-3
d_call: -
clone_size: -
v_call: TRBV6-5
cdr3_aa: CASRYSGSSTDTQYF
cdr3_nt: TGTGCCAGCAGATACTCCGGATCTAGCACAGATACGCAGTATTTT

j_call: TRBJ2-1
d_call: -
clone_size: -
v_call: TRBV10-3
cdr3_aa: CATRRGANDEQFF
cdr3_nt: TGTGCCACCAGGAGGGGGGCGAATGATGAGCAGTTCTTC

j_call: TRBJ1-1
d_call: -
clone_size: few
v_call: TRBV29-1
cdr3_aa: CSAGIGFMGEAFF
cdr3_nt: TGCAGCGCCGGGATCGGGTTTATGGGTGAAGCTTTCTTT

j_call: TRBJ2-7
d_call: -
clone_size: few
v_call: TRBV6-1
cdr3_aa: CASSDRQIIDEQYF
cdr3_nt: TGTGCCAGCAGTGACAGACAGATTATCGACGAGCAGTACTTC

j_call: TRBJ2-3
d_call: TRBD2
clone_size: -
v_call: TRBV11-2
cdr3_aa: CASSGRPGGRVSDTQYF
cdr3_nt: TGTGCCAGCAGCGGCAGGCCTGGCGGGAGAGTCTCAGATACGCAGTATTTT

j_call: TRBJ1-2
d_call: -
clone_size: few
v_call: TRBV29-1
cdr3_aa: CSVEILTGTGYTF
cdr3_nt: TGCAGCGTTGAGATACTGACGGGGACCGGCTACACCTTC

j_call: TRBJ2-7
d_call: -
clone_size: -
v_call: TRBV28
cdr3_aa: CASSSAGGEGYEQYF
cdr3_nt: TGTGCCAGCAGTTCGGCAGGGGGGGAGGGCTACGAGCAGTACTTC

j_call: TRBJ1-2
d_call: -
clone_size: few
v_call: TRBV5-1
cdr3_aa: CASSLMSGFGVDGYTF
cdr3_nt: TGCGCCAGCAGCTTGATGTCGGGGTTCGGCGTTGATGGCTACACCTTC